A single sample is the source of the 31 T cell receptor beta chains below, sequenced in a study of blood T cell repertoires in COVID-19. Sequenced by immunoSEQ multiplex PCR; TCRdb stores in-frame clones only, minus some. The sample contains approximately 200,000 clones, about 86% of which appear only once. Input material: PBMCs or T cells enriched from blood (not recorded which). The receptors come from a woman in her thirties or forties with acute COVID-19.

The chain carries TRBV21-1 and TRBJ1-1; no check of the table's D call, TRBD1, against the DNA was made. TRBV21-1 is tagged as a pseudogene. There are 15 residues in the CDR3. The CDR3 coding sequence is TGTGCCAGCAGCCTCCTACCCAGGGTTTACACTGAAGCTTTCTTT. Protein product: CASSLLPRVYTEAFF.

V is TRBV9 and J is TRBJ1-2; 10 bases map to TRBD1. Germline V gene sequence: CDR1 SGDLS, CDR2 YYNGEE. With V trimmed by 0 bases and J by 10 bases, 6 bases remained unmatched. This CDR3 spans 14 amino acids. CDR3 bases: TGTGCCAGCAGCGTAGTCCCGGGACAGGGGATCTACACCTTC. Its translation is CASSVVPGQGIYTF.

The rearrangement uses TRBV2 and TRBJ1-4; D is undetermined. CDR1 and CDR2 from the germline V gene are SNHLY and FYNNEI. The CDR3 covers 13 residues. Trimming removed 6 bases at V and 1 base at J, with 6 bases between. The CDR3 bases are TGTGCCAGCAGCCGTCGAACTAATGAAAAACTGTTTTTT. Protein: CASSRRTNEKLFF.

V gene TRBV18 combines with J gene TRBJ1-1; D call uncertain. V lost 2 bases, J lost 0 bases, and 7 bases lay in between. CDR1 and CDR2 (germline): KGHSH, LQKENI. The CDR3 sequence is 14 residues long. CDR3 DNA: TGTGCCAGCTCACCAGCCCACATGAACACTGAAGCTTTCTTT. This codes for CASSPAHMNTEAFF.

This chain connects TRBV5-1 to TRBJ2-3, with 9 bases identical to TRBD2. With V trimmed by 0 bases and J by 1 base, 0 bases remained unmatched. This CDR3 is 15 amino acids long. CDR1 and CDR2 (germline): SGHRS, YFSETQ. The CDR3 DNA is TGCGCCAGCAGCTTGGGACTAGCGGGCACAGATACGCAGTATTTT. This encodes CASSLGLAGTDTQYF.

CDR3 sequence (DNA): TGTGCCAGCAGCGCCACGGGACAGGTTTCTGAAGCTTTCTTT. Translating gives CASSATGQVSEAFF. The V gene is TRBV7-3, the J gene TRBJ1-1, with 8 positions matching TRBD1. Germline V gene sequence: CDR1 SGHTA, CDR2 FQGTGA. With 5 bases clipped from V and 6 bases from J, the junction kept 8 bases outside the gene matches. The CDR3 covers 14 residues.

The chain employs TRBV15 and TRBJ1-5; D remains ambiguous. V was cut by 4 bases and J by 2 bases, with 12 bases left in between. Germline loops: CDR1 LNHNV, CDR2 YYDKDF (reference sequence). This CDR3 is built from 15 residues. CDR3 DNA: TGTGCCACCAGCATCTTGTGGGGAGGCAATCAGCCCCAGCATTTT. Its protein product is CATSILWGGNQPQHF.

The chain uses TRBV18 and TRBJ2-7; TRBD1 agrees at 8 bases. The trim removed 4 bases at V and 6 bases at J, leaving 11 bases unmatched. This CDR3 has 15 residues. The germline CDR1 and CDR2 sequences are KGHSH and LQKENI. The chain's CDR3 is CASSLQGQVPAEQYF. CDR3 in DNA: TGTGCCAGCTCACTGCAGGGACAGGTCCCGGCCGAGCAGTACTTC.

This clone was counted between two and nine times. The J gene is TRBJ1-6, the V gene TRBV27; D remains unclear. The CDR3 covers 13 residues. The germline V gene encodes CDR1 MNHEY and CDR2 SMNVEV (reference sequence). V was shortened by 6 bases and J by 14 bases, with 17 bases between the two germline ends. This chain's CDR3 is CASSRTTQNTLHF. The CDR3 DNA is TGTGCCAGCAGCCGTACTACCCAGAACACCCTCCACTTT.

The rearrangement links TRBV24-1 to TRBJ1-3; TRBD1 matches 8 bases. Looked up from germline, CDR1 is KGHDR and CDR2 is SFDVKD. The CDR3 length is 17 residues. Trimming cost V 4 bases and J 2 bases; bases outside gene matches: 9. In DNA, the CDR3 is TGTGCCACCAGTGACCTGGACAGGGCAGGAACTGGAAACACCATATATTTT. Its protein product is CATSDLDRAGTGNTIYF.

The gene calls are TRBV9 and TRBJ2-5; 7 bases agree with TRBD1. CDR1 SGDLS and CDR2 YYNGEE come from the germline V gene. CDR3 length: 13 amino acids. The J segment lost 5 bases and the V segment lost 4 bases, leaving 5 bases of the junction unmatched. The CDR3 sequence is CASSPGQLETQYF. The CDR3 region has the DNA TGTGCCAGCAGCCCGGGACAGCTTGAGACCCAGTACTTC.

The gene calls are TRBV25-1 and TRBJ2-2, with TRBD1 matching over 11 bases. This CDR3 region has 16 residues. Germline values: CDR1 MGHDK, CDR2 SYGVNS. V lost 5 bases and J lost 5; bases outside the gene matches: 7. The CDR3, as DNA: TGTGCCAGCAGTCCCGGGGACAGGGGGGGAACCGGGGAGCTGTTTTTT. Translating gives CASSPGDRGGTGELFF.

The chain uses TRBV7-2 and TRBJ1-6; D unresolved. The CDR3 is 16 residues long. V gave up 6 bases and J gave up 9 bases, with 21 bases separating them. Germline CDR1 and CDR2: SGHTA and FQGNSA. CDR3 sequence reads: CASSLRSVAGSSPLHF. CDR3 sequence (DNA): TGTGCCAGCAGTCTTAGATCGGTAGCGGGAAGTTCACCCCTCCACTTT.

CDR3 nucleotides: TGTGCCAGCAGCCCACTAGCGGGAGACCTCAATGAGCAGTTCTTC. This sequence encodes CASSPLAGDLNEQFF. The V and J genes are TRBV27 and TRBJ2-1, with TRBD2 matching 11 bases. After removal of 6 bases from V and 6 bases from J, the junction contained 7 bases not matched to a gene. This CDR3 is built from 15 residues. CDR1 is MNHEY, CDR2 SMNVEV, per germline (reference sequence).

The chain recombines TRBV2 with TRBJ2-3; D perhaps matches TRBD2 (6 bases). The V gene's germline CDR1 is SNHLY and CDR2 FYNNEI. The CDR3 contains 14 residues. Trimming cost V 7 bases and J 4 bases, with 15 bases left between them. CDR3 DNA sequence: TGTGCCAGCACTCTAAGCGGGTCTGCAGATACGCAGTATTTT. Protein: CASTLSGSADTQYF.

This rearrangement joins TRBV27 to TRBJ2-3; 10 bases fit TRBD2. The germline V gene encodes CDR1 MNHEY and CDR2 SMNVEV (reference sequence). V was pared by 7 bases and J by 0 bases, with 4 bases of the junction left unmatched. This CDR3 spans 15 amino acids. The CDR3 protein is CASTVLAGSTDTQYF. As DNA, the CDR3 is TGTGCCAGCACCGTACTAGCGGGAAGCACAGATACGCAGTATTTT.

This clone was observed a single time. The chain combines TRBV7-2 with TRBJ1-4; 9 nucleotides line up with TRBD1. The CDR3 spans 15 residues. Germline V gene lookup returns CDR1 SGHTA and CDR2 FQGNSA. With 5 bases clipped from V and 5 bases from J, the junction kept 6 bases outside the gene matches. CDR3 in DNA: TGTGCCAGCAGCACCGGGGGGACAGGGAATGAAAAACTGTTTTTT. Its protein is CASSTGGTGNEKLFF.

V and J are TRBV7-2 and TRBJ2-7; TRBD2 matches at 8 bases. The trim removed 2 bases at V and 7 bases at J, leaving 10 bases unmatched. Germline loops: CDR1 SGHTA, CDR2 FQGNSA. The CDR3 length is 15 residues. CDR3 region: CASSLMVAGGSEQYF. As DNA, the CDR3 is TGTGCCAGCAGCTTAATGGTTGCGGGAGGTAGTGAGCAGTACTTC.

J is TRBJ2-5 and V is TRBV11-2; D remains unclear. This CDR3 is built from 15 residues. The germline V and J ends were trimmed by 1 base and 5 bases, with 14 bases remaining between them. Germline CDR1 SGHAT, CDR2 FQNNGV. In DNA form, the CDR3 reads TGTGCCAGCAGCTTAGGAGCAGGCCTCCAGGAGACCCAGTACTTC. The encoded protein is CASSLGAGLQETQYF.

The rearrangement links TRBV29-1 to TRBJ2-2; 7 nucleotides match TRBD2. The CDR3 runs to 15 residues. From germline, CDR1 is SQVTM and CDR2 ANQGSEA. J gave up 1 base and V 3 bases, and 5 bases lay outside the gene matches. The CDR3 DNA reads as TGCAGCGTTGACAGCGGGACCGGGAACACCGGGGAGCTGTTTTTT. Amino acid sequence: CSVDSGTGNTGELFF.

The rearrangement uses TRBV5-6 and TRBJ1-5; TRBD1 matches at 7 bases. Unmatched junction bases numbered 7, after V lost 3 bases and J lost 7 bases. Per germline, CDR1 SGHDT and CDR2 YYEEEE. The CDR3 loop spans 14 amino acids. The DNA of the CDR3 is TGTGCCAGCAGCTATCGAAACAGGGGCCAGCCCCAGCATTTT. Protein: CASSYRNRGQPQHF.

V usage is TRBV11-2 and J usage is TRBJ1-6; 10 bases line up with TRBD1. The CDR3 runs 18 residues. The trim removed 5 bases at V and 6 bases at J, leaving 13 bases unmatched. Germline CDR1 and CDR2: SGHAT and FQNNGV. The CDR3 here is CASSRRVGTGVGNSPLHF. CDR3 nucleotides: TGTGCCAGCAGCCGTAGAGTAGGGACAGGGGTAGGTAATTCACCCCTCCACTTT.

The chain has TRBV11-2 and TRBJ2-3; the match to TRBD2 covers 7 bases. This CDR3 is 14 amino acids long. V was clipped by 5 bases and J by 3 bases; unmatched bases: 5. Germline values: CDR1 SGHAT, CDR2 FQNNGV. The CDR3 sequence: CASSLGLVTDTQYF. The CDR3 nucleotides are TGTGCCAGCAGCCTTGGACTAGTAACAGATACGCAGTATTTT.

V usage is TRBV5-1 and J usage is TRBJ1-2, with D uncertain. The V gene's germline CDR1 is SGHRS and CDR2 YFSETQ. The CDR3 consists of 17 residues. V was trimmed by 3 bases and J by 6 bases, leaving 24 bases between them. This CDR3 is CASSSGGVGRQVNGYTF. CDR3 bases: TGCGCCAGCAGCTCGGGTGGAGTAGGCCGCCAAGTCAATGGCTACACCTTC.

The CDR3 bases are TGTGCCAGTTCTCGGGGACAGGGGGCTGGGGTGTACGAGCAGTACTTC. It is translated as CASSRGQGAGVYEQYF. The V gene is TRBV9, the J gene TRBJ2-7, with 12 bases that match TRBD1. Germline CDR1 SGDLS, CDR2 YYNGEE. The V and J ends lost 8 bases and 4 bases, in that order; junction bases with no gene match: 13. The CDR3 runs to 16 residues. Based on the CDR3 plus reference TRBV9 and TRBJ2-7, the full variable domain is DSGVTQTPKHLITATGQRVTLRCSPRSGDLSVYWYQQSLDQGLQFLIQYYNGEERAKGNILERFSAQQFPDLHSELNLSSLELGDSALYFCASSRGQGAGVYEQYFGPGTRLTVT.

The chain recombines TRBV5-1 with TRBJ2-1; 7 nucleotides match TRBD2. The CDR3 runs 15 residues. Losses at the gene ends were 0 bases for V and 0 bases for J; bases not matched to a gene: 0. Germline V gene sequence: CDR1 SGHRS, CDR2 YFSETQ. CDR3 amino acids: CASSLERDSYNEQFF. The DNA for the CDR3 is TGCGCCAGCAGCTTGGAGCGGGACTCCTACAATGAGCAGTTCTTC.

J is TRBJ2-7 and V is TRBV10-3; 9 nucleotides line up with TRBD1. The trim removed 6 bases at V and 6 bases at J, leaving 9 bases unmatched. Germline CDR1 and CDR2: ENHRY and SYGVKD. This CDR3 is 14 amino acids long. The CDR3 sequence: CAIRGQGTWGEQYF. CDR3 in DNA: TGTGCCATCAGGGGACAGGGAACCTGGGGCGAGCAGTACTTC.

The J gene is TRBJ1-1, the V gene TRBV9; 9 bases map to TRBD1. CDR3 length: 12 residues. The germline CDR1 and CDR2 sequences are SGDLS and YYNGEE. V dropped 6 bases and J dropped 5; count of bases not matched to a gene: 2. CDR3 sequence reads: CASTGQGTEAFF. DNA for the CDR3: TGTGCCAGCACCGGACAGGGGACTGAAGCTTTCTTT.

The V call is TRBV23-1, the J call TRBJ1-5; 7 positions agree with TRBD1. TRBV23-1 is an open reading frame, and its role is uncertain. The CDR3 is 18 residues long. Unmatched junction bases numbered 8, after V lost 0 bases and J lost 0 bases. For the CDR3, the DNA is TGCGCCAGCAGTCAATCGGGACAGTGGGGATATAGCAATCAGCCCCAGCATTTT. It specifies CASSQSGQWGYSNQPQHF.

The chain employs TRBV6-5 and TRBJ1-4; D may be TRBD1 (6 bases). Trimming shortened V by 7 bases and J by 5 bases, and 14 bases separated the two germline ends. Germline loops: CDR1 MNHEY, CDR2 SVGAGI. There are 14 residues in the CDR3. CDR3 region: CASKTGPANEKLFF. CDR3 nucleotides: TGTGCCAGCAAGACAGGTCCCGCGAATGAAAAACTGTTTTTT.

V and J are TRBV12-3 or TRBV12-4 and TRBJ1-5; no clear D gene. The length of the CDR3 is 12 residues. Between the trimmed V and J ends, which lost 5 bases and 1 base, there was a span of 3 bases. This CDR3 is CASSPSNQPQHF. CDR3 DNA: TGTGCCAGCAGTCCGAGCAATCAGCCCCAGCATTTT.